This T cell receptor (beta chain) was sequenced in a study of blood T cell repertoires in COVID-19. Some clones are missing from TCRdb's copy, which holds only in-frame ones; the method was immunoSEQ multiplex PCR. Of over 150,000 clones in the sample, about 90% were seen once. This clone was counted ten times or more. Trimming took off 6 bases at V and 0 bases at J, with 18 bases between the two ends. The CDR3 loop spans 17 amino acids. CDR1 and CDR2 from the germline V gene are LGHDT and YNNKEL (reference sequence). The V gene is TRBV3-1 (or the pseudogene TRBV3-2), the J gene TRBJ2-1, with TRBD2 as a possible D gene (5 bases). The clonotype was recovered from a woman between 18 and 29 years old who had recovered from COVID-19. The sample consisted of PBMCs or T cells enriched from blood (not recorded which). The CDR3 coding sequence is TGTGCCAGCAGTCAGAGCAAGACCGCGGGCTCCTACAATGAGCAGTTCTTC. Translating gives CASSQSKTAGSYNEQFF.